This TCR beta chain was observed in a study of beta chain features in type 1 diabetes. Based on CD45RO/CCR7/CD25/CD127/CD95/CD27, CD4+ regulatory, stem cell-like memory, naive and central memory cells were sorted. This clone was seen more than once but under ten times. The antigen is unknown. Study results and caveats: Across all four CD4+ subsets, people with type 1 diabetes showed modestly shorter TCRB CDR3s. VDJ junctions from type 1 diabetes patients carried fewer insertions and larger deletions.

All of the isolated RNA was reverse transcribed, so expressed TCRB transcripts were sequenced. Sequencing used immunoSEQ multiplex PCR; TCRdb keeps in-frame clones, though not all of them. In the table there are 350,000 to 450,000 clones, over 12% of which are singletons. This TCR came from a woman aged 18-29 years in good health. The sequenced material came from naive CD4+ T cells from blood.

CDR3 in DNA: TGTGCCTGGAGTGCCCTGACAGGGGGGCGCACTGAAGCTTTCTTT. It is translated as CAWSALTGGRTEAFF. The chain uses TRBV30 and TRBJ1-1, with 9 bases that match TRBD1. This CDR3 has 15 residues. Germline-derived CDR1 and CDR2 are GTSNPN and SVGIG (reference sequence). J was trimmed by 4 bases and V by 1 base; bases with no gene match: 7.